This TCR beta chain was captured by sequencing in a study of blood T cell repertoires in COVID-19. Study as a whole: The study drew acute and convalescent COVID-19 samples from the United States, Italy and Spain. From T cells, B-cell-depleted T cells, or PBMCs came the material, which was cDNA or gDNA.

Per the original methods: Quantification of nucleated cells was approximated via reference gene primer amplification. Sequencing was performed with immunoSEQ multiplex PCR; in TCRdb, only in-frame clones are kept and a portion is missing. V and J calls and clone size come straight from that table; D and trimming were deduced from the DNA. The table includes about 64,000 clones, over 75% detected once. This CDR3 comprises 14 residues. Trimming removed 8 bases from V and 6 bases from J, with 19 bases in between. Germline CDR1 is MNHEY and CDR2 is SVGAGI. Sequencing was done on a sample of peripheral blood. The sequence derives from an elderly man with acute or convalescent COVID-19. V gene TRBV6-5 combines with J gene TRBJ1-2; maybe TRBD1 (6 bases). The CDR3 DNA is TGTGCCAGCCGAACGTATAACAGGGTGGATGGCTACACCTTC. This sequence encodes CASRTYNRVDGYTF.